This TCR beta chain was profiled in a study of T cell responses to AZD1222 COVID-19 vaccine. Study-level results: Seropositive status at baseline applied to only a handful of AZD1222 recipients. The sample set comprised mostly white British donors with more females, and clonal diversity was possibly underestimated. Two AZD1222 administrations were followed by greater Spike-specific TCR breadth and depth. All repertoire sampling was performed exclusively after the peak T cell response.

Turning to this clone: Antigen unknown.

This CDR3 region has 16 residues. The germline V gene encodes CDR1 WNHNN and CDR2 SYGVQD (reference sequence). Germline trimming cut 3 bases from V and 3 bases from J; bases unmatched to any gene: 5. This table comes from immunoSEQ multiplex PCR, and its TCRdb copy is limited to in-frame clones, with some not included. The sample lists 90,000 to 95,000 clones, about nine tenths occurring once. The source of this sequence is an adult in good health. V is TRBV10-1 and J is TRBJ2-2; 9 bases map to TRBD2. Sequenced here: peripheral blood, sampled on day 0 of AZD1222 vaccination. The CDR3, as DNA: TGCGCCAGCAGTGACACTAGCGGGCTCGACACCGGGGAGCTGTTTTTT. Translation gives CASSDTSGLDTGELFF.